This TCR beta chain was identified in a study of T cells in narcolepsy listed by TCRdb under 2018. Broadly, across the study: The study enrolled patients with narcolepsy type 1 or type 2 (NT1, NT2) together with healthy control donors. To look for autoreactive T cells in narcolepsy patients that target self-antigens of hypocretin neurons (hypocretin, TRIB2), the study used TCR Vbeta sequencing to follow clonotypes in blood and CSF. Paper-wide results and their limitations: Numbers of sequenced blood memory CD4+ clonotypes were comparable, with averages of around 39,000 in patients and some 30,000 in controls. Autoreactive clonotypes were reported to be detected serially in the blood of the same patients and of different patients, but not in the blood of healthy controls. HCRT-specific and TRIB2-specific autoreactive clonotypes were highlighted in plots that compared CD4+ T cell clonotypes in CSF versus blood from the same patient. No sequences matching autoreactive T cell clones were contained in some blood memory CD4+ repertoires from patients and controls.

As concerns this clone: No antigen is known for it. No much larger clone is present one base from it, and per-base qualities are unavailable.

Libraries were built with the immunoSEQ multiplex PCR assay. What TCRdb holds here is the immuneACCESS table cut down to in-frame rearrangements. Part of the clones is not present; checked against another copy, under half of the missing clones reflect an unresolved V gene, and the others are unexplained. Here the sample has 30,000 to 45,000 clones; approximately 85% occur a single time. The top ten constitute about 1.5% of the sample. Deletion took 5 bases off V and 1 base off J, with a span of 9 bases between the germline ends. CDR1 and CDR2 (MNHEY, SMNVEV) derive from the germline V gene (reference sequence). From its cysteine to its phenylalanine, the CDR3 spans 14 amino acids. Only the CDR3 DNA stays, 42 bases, in frame from base 1. Memory CD4+ T cells were sorted ex vivo from peripheral blood of narcolepsy patients and healthy controls for TCR Vbeta sequencing.

The sequence derives from a human donor with narcolepsy. Here the chain combines TRBV27 and TRBJ2-4; the D segment could be TRBD2, given 5 matching bases. The sample was CD45RA- memory CD4+ T cells from PBMCs. The intended sense of this specimen's cell subset or site label: memory T cells sorted ex vivo from peripheral blood. Here is the DNA: TGTGCCAGCAGTCCCACGGGGGCCAAAAACATTCAGTACTTC. It specifies CASSPTGAKNIQYF.